This T cell receptor (beta chain) was identified during a study of blood T cell repertoires in COVID-19. The protocol was immunoSEQ multiplex PCR, while the TCRdb copy is restricted to in-frame clones and leaves out a portion. The sample has about 210,000 clones, roughly 90% seen once; the top ten hold around 4%. Per the germline V gene, CDR1 is SGHRS and CDR2 is YFSETQ. Trimming at V came to 4 bases and at J to 8 bases, leaving 3 bases not matched to a gene. The CDR3 totals 13 residues. The sequence derives from a woman aged 30 to 39 who had been exposed to COVID-19. The rearrangement joins TRBV5-1 to TRBJ1-4; 9 bases line up with TRBD1. The sample was PBMCs or T cells enriched from blood (not recorded which). The CDR3 loop reads CASSLGQGEKLFF. DNA of the CDR3: TGCGCCAGCAGCCTCGGACAGGGGGAAAAACTGTTTTTT.